These T cell receptor beta chains were read from a single sample in a study of early T cells in non-severe SARS-CoV-2 infection. One entry per CDR3 protein, called by TCRdb with MiXCR from the 5' RACE reads. Here the sample spans approximately 97,000 distinct CDR3 sequences, more than 9.5% being singletons. Source: whole blood, taken at baseline. Every receptor here comes from an adult who was a healthcare worker with PCR-confirmed SARS-CoV-2 infection or an uninfected control (not recorded which). The CDR3 runs from the conserved cysteine through the conserved F or W. The D gene is left open where the match is weak. The size of a clone is reported for some rows only, either as once, few or many, or as a class for expanded clones.

clone_size | j_call | v_call | d_call | cdr3_aa | cdr3_nt
. | TRBJ2-7 | TRBV5-8 | . | CASSQFRGDYEQYF | TGTGCCAGCAGTCAGTTCCGGGGAGACTACGAGCAGTACTTC
many | TRBJ1-2 | TRBV7-9 | . | CASSQWDVNYGYTF | TGTGCCAGCAGCCAATGGGACGTCAACTATGGCTACACCTTC
. | TRBJ2-5 | TRBV7-3 | . | CASSLTSRETQYF | TGTGCCAGCAGCTTGACTAGTAGAGAGACCCAGTACTTC
few | TRBJ2-7 | TRBV7-8 | TRBD1 | CASSLSGQSSSYEQYF | TGTGCCAGCAGCTTATCGGGACAGTCAAGCTCCTACGAGCAGTACTTC
. | TRBJ2-7 | TRBV29-1 | . | CSVEKGFYEQYF | TGCAGCGTTGAAAAGGGATTCTACGAGCAGTACTTC
. | TRBJ2-2 | TRBV19 | TRBD1 | CASCFTRDRVGELFF | TGTGCCAGCTGCTTCACTCGGGACAGGGTCGGGGAGCTGTTTTTT
many | TRBJ2-3 | TRBV30 | TRBD2 | CAWSVSPTSGIADTQYF | TGTGCCTGGAGTGTAAGCCCGACTAGCGGGATTGCAGATACGCAGTATTTT
. | TRBJ2-1 | TRBV10-3 | TRBD2 | CAISERPAGAQNEQFF | TGTGCCATCAGTGAGCGTCCAGCGGGGGCCCAAAATGAGCAGTTCTTC
. | TRBJ1-2 | TRBV11-2 | TRBD1 | CASSLLGTGTGYTF | TGTGCCAGCAGCTTATTAGGGACAGGGACCGGCTACACCTTC
. | TRBJ1-1 | TRBV20-1 | TRBD1 | CSAFGQENTEAFF | TGCAGTGCTTTCGGACAGGAGAACACTGAAGCTTTCTTT
. | TRBJ2-1 | TRBV19 | TRBD2 | CASSSTSGRTLKEQFF | TGTGCCAGTAGTAGCACTAGCGGGAGAACGCTAAAGGAGCAGTTCTTC